This TCR beta chain originates from a study of T cell responses to AZD1222 COVID-19 vaccine. Germline V gives CDR1 LGHDT, CDR2 YNNKEL (reference sequence). The ends lost 6 bases at V and 4 bases at J; junction bases unmatched: 10. The CDR3 is 16 amino acids. General observations from the study: Spike-spanning, vaccine-associated CD4 TCRs were dominant at 160-218 and 743-854. Spike-specific TCR breadth and depth went up after people got two AZD1222 doses. The sample set comprised mostly white British donors with more females, and clonal diversity was possibly underestimated.

Only in-frame clones appear in the TCRdb table, and some are missing; sequencing was by immunoSEQ multiplex PCR. The sample records approximately 150,000 clones, approximately 88% being singletons. Concerning this clone: Its antigen is not identified.

The gene calls are TRBV3-1 (or the pseudogene TRBV3-2) and TRBJ2-2, with 8 positions matching TRBD1. This TCR was sampled from an adult who received the AZD1222 COVID-19 vaccine. The input for sequencing was peripheral blood, taken 28 days after the second AZD1222 dose. The CDR3 reads CASRPGGTGPTGELFF. As DNA, the CDR3 is TGTGCCAGCAGACCCGGTGGGACAGGACCCACCGGGGAGCTGTTTTTT.